These 5 T cell receptor beta chains were all obtained from the same sample, sequenced in a study of human T cells and chemical hapten exposure. Time point noted: pre-sensitization, week 0. Specified treatment: therapeutic diphenylcyclopropenone sensitization with weekly scalp DPC. Whole blood, unfractionated, served as the material for total RNA extraction. TCRdb reanalysed the RACE reads using MiXCR and keeps one entry per CDR3 protein. This table holds tens of thousands of distinct CDR3 sequences, more than 10% found once. The sample was whole blood, taken in connection with sensitization to the hapten diphenylcyclopropenone (DPC). The receptors derive from a woman aged 40 to 49 with alopecia areata. Some clones in this sample may be carry-over from other donors' samples.

The CDR3 sequence: CARGTSGNTGELFF. The CDR3 region has the DNA TGTGCCAGGGGGACTAGCGGGAACACCGGGGAGCTGTTTTTT. This chain joins TRBV7-9 and TRBJ2-2; TRBD2 matches at 11 bases. Per germline, CDR1 SEHNR and CDR2 FQNEAQ (reference sequence). This CDR3 is 14 amino acids long. V lost 9 bases, J lost 1 base, and 1 base stayed unmatched. The variable domain in full, completed from reference TRBV7-9 and TRBJ2-2, reads DTGVSQNPRHKITKRGQNVTFRCDPISEHNRLYWYRQTLGQGPEFLTYFQNEAQLEKSRLLSDRFSAERPKGSFSTLEIQRTEQGDSAMYLCARGTSGNTGELFFGEGSRLTVL.

This clonotype was found a few times. The rearrangement joins TRBV29-1 to TRBJ2-7, with D unclear. CDR1 is SQVTM and CDR2 is ANQGSEA in the germline V gene. V was shortened by 8 bases and J by 3 bases, with 11 bases between the two germline ends. The CDR3 covers 11 residues. The CDR3, as DNA: TGCAGCTTGCTCGTGGGCTACGAGCAGTACTTC. Amino acid sequence: CSLLVGYEQYF.

This clonotype showed up many times. The rearrangement uses TRBV29-1 and TRBJ1-2; D remains unclear. The CDR3 runs to 12 residues. Germline V CDR1 and CDR2: SQVTM, ANQGSEA. The germline V and J ends were trimmed by 3 bases and 3 bases, with 8 bases remaining between them. The CDR3 coding sequence is TGCAGCGTTGATCCCGGGGACTATGGCTACACCTTC. It specifies CSVDPGDYGYTF.

This clonotype was picked up a small number of times. The chain recombines TRBV28 with TRBJ2-1; D gene uncertain. The CDR3 loop spans 12 amino acids. Germline CDR1 and CDR2: MDHEN and SYDVKM. Between the trimmed V and J ends, which lost 4 bases and 13 bases, there was a span of 14 bases. The CDR3 is CASSSQTSPQFF. Written as DNA, the CDR3 is TGTGCCAGCAGTTCTCAGACAAGCCCCCAGTTCTTC.

The table lists this clonotype with many counts. The chain combines TRBV6-5 with TRBJ1-3, with 8 bases that match TRBD1. This CDR3 spans 15 amino acids. V trimming: 3 bases; J trimming: 4 bases; junction bases outside the gene matches: 5. Germline lookup yields CDR1 MNHEY and CDR2 SVGAGI. The CDR3 protein is CASSYQTGVGNTIYF. The CDR3 DNA is TGTGCCAGCAGTTATCAGACAGGGGTCGGAAACACCATATATTTT.